What follows describes a single TCR beta chain. This clonotype was observed at least ten times. Its antigen is still unknown. No much larger clone exists at a distance of one base, and base qualities are not known. Trimming takes 4 bases off V and 4 bases off J; junction bases not matched to a gene: 6. From the cysteine through the phenylalanine, the CDR3 covers 14 amino acids. The DNA shown is the 42-base CDR3, in frame from base 1. CDR1 and CDR2, looked up from the germline V gene, are SGHRS and YFSETQ. The data are from a study of T cells in Graves' hyperthyroidism and ophthalmopathy (dated by TCRdb to between 2018 and 2021). About the study as a whole: Peripheral blood samples were taken at initial diagnosis, before any treatment was given. To identify TCR V-J signatures that set the groups apart, the researchers used a discovery cohort of 100 patients, made up of 43 with Graves' ophthalmopathy and 57 with stable Graves' hyperthyroidism. Whether ophthalmopathy could be predicted prospectively was tested in an independent validation cohort made up of some 20 hyperthyroidism patients plus 17 patients who later progressed to ophthalmopathy. The roughly 100 discovery patients were randomly divided into training and test sets at a 7:3 ratio. In about 6 Graves' hyperthyroidism patients, the study also compared T-cell repertoires from thyroid tissue with T-cell repertoires from blood. Following sampling, methimazole starting at 30 mg daily was given to hyperthyroidism patients, and high-dose intravenous methylprednisolone was given to ophthalmopathy patients. The paper reports TCR Vbeta CDR3 sequencing of more than 120 peripheral blood samples: 40 to 45 ophthalmopathy, roughly 74 hyperthyroidism and around 17 progressor patients. Broad study findings and their caveats: Sample size was not statistically predetermined, and investigators were not blinded to group allocation. During validation, the model predicted progression to ophthalmopathy a median of roughly six months ahead of onset, with almost 71% sensitivity and 72% to 85% specificity. A model built on a 13 V-J signature distinguished ophthalmopathy from stable hyperthyroidism, reaching 87.88% sensitivity and 81.08% specificity in cross-validation and 80%/75% in testing. Blood samples also contained most of the expanded thyroid clonotypes (frequency above 0.001), which suggests that blood repertoires may reflect thyroid immune responses.

Amplification of TCR beta CDR3 regions was carried out from RNA transcripts. The TCR CDR3 was subjected to a first round of RT-PCR using the HTBI primer set and the Qiagen OneStep RT-PCR kit. The libraries were constructed in a second round of multiplex PCR and then size-selected and purified. Libraries were sequenced paired-end with 100 bp reads on an Illumina HiSeq2000. On the study's bioinformatics: SOAPnuke was used to process the raw data, throwing out any read that contained adapters or uncalled bases, had a mean Phred below 15, or lacked an exact constant-primer or identifier match. High-quality paired reads were merged using COPE v1.2.5, and each unique nucleotide sequence was defined as a clonotype. MiTCR v1.1 was used to align the clonotypes against IMGT TRBV, TRBD and TRBJ reference segments. The analysis included only V-J combinations with a frequency above 0.0001, which together covered 99.2% of the repertoires. The TCS score was defined as the ratio of F50 (clonal expansion) to E x V (chaos), calculated using BLOSUM62-based TCRdist between CDR3 peptides within each V-J. Welch's t-statistics and random forest reduced 450 to 600 V-J features to fewer than 15, which were used in a naive Bayes classifier (R e1071). TCRdb passed the public sequencing reads through fastp at Q25 and MiXCR, retaining productive beta sequences. Entries that share a CDR3 protein sequence are merged under the most common genes and DNA. What appears here as the V and J calls and clone size reflects TCRdb's work, not the paper's. The sample records a few hundred thousand distinct CDR3 sequences, about a sixth of which are singletons. About 56% of the sample lies in the top ten.

A patient counted as having stable Graves' hyperthyroidism if no progression to ophthalmopathy occurred over 18 months of follow-up. Hyperthyroidism patients were newly diagnosed, had a disease duration of under 2 months, and were aged 18 to 65 years. The study excluded patients with uncontrolled infections, other autoimmune diseases, pregnancy or lactation. Diagnoses were established on the basis of clinical symptoms, serum thyroxine and TRAb, thyroid ultrasound, and orbital computed tomography. PBMCs were isolated from 7.5 to 10 ml of fresh peripheral blood by Ficoll-Paque density gradient centrifugation. Total RNA was extracted with Trizol reagent, and quality was checked on an Agilent 2100 Bioanalyzer.

The specimen was blood. The clonotype originates from a woman aged 45 to 65 with Graves' hyperthyroidism. The chain is assembled from TRBV5-1 and TRBJ1-1; 8 of the junction bases match TRBD1. The CDR3 reads as follows: CASSLTGGGTEAFF. The nucleotide sequence is TGCGCCAGCAGCCTTACAGGGGGAGGCACTGAAGCTTTCTTT. Joined to the reference TRBV5-1 and TRBJ1-1 proteins, this CDR3 gives the full variable domain: KAGVTQTPRYLIKTRGQQVTLSCSPISGHRSVSWYQQTPGQGLQFLFEYFSETQRNKGNFPGRFSGRQFSNSRSEMNVSTLELGDSALYLCASSLTGGGTEAFFGQGTRLTVV.